This T cell receptor (beta chain) was profiled in a study of graft-versus-host responses after intestinal transplantation. This clone came up once. Its specificity is unknown. TCRdb's table, derived via immunoSEQ multiplex PCR, lists solely in-frame clones and lacks some. The table has 140,000 or so clones, nearly 95% seen once. Trimming cost V 6 bases and J 3 bases, with 12 bases left between them. Germline lookup yields CDR1 SNHLY and CDR2 FYNNEI. This CDR3 has 13 amino acids. The sequence was obtained from a human donor who received an intestinal transplant. The chain recombines TRBV2 with TRBJ2-7; no clear D gene. The sequencing here drew on unstimulated CD4+ T cells sorted from spleen or lymph node cells, taken before intestinal transplant. CDR3: CASSGRSNYEQYF. For the CDR3, the DNA is TGTGCCAGCAGCGGGCGTAGTAACTACGAGCAGTACTTC. The full variable domain, in which reference TRBV2 and TRBJ2-7 provide the parts outside the CDR3, is EPEVTQTPSHQVTQMGQEVILRCVPISNHLYFYWYRQILGQKVEFLVSFYNNEISEKSEIFDDQFSVERPDGSNFTLKIRSTKLEDSAMYFCASSGRSNYEQYFGPGTRLTVT.